The 17 T cell receptor beta chains presented below share a single source sample, sequenced in a study of CD8 T cells in ankylosing spondylitis. TCRdb passed the 5' RACE reads through MiXCR, listing each CDR3 protein once. The sample lists approximately 100,000 distinct CDR3 sequences, 24% occurring once. The sequencing input was synovial fluid, either unsorted or a sorted T cell fraction (not recorded which). These receptors all stem from a male donor with ankylosing spondylitis.

This clonotype has more than one count but fewer than ten. The chain has TRBV6-1 and TRBJ2-5, with TRBD2 identical over 10 bases. The germline CDR1 and CDR2 sequences are MNHNS and SASEGT. Trimming removed 8 bases from V and 5 bases from J; junction bases left unmatched: 14. The CDR3 spans 16 residues. For the CDR3, the DNA is TGTGCCAGCTCCCCCTTAAGCGGGAGGGCCGGGGAGACCCAGTACTTC. It is translated as CASSPLSGRAGETQYF.

This chain uses TRBV11-3 with TRBJ2-5, with D perhaps TRBD2 (6 bases). Germline V gene lookup returns CDR1 SGHNT and CDR2 YENEEA. Between the trimmed V and J ends, which lost 7 bases and 5 bases, there was a span of 17 bases. The CDR3 totals 14 residues. Here the CDR3 DNA reads TGTGCCAGCAACCACGGGACTCAAGTGGAGACCCAGTACTTC. It translates to CASNHGTQVETQYF. Drawing the rest from reference TRBV11-3 and TRBJ2-5, the complete variable domain is EAGVVQSPRYKIIEKKQPVAFWCNPISGHNTLYWYLQNLGQGPELLIRYENEEAVDDSQLPKDRFSAERLKGVDSTLKIQPAELGDSAVYLCASNHGTQVETQYFGPGTRLLVL.

This clonotype came up a few times. The chain employs TRBV7-8 and TRBJ2-7; tentatively, D is TRBD1 (6 bases). Germline V lookup: CDR1 SGHVS, CDR2 FQNEAQ. V was shortened by 3 bases and J by 0 bases, with 21 bases between the two germline ends. The CDR3 runs to 18 residues. The CDR3 coding sequence is TGTGCCAGCAGCTTCTACAGACCGGGACATAAATACTCCTACGAGCAGTACGTC. Translated: CASSFYRPGHKYSYEQYV.

This clonotype has ten or more counts. The genes are TRBV29-1 and TRBJ2-7; 8 positions match TRBD1. CDR3 size: 12 residues. V lost 6 bases to trimming and J lost 1 base; unmatched junction nucleotides: 2. Germline assignment: CDR1 SQVTM and CDR2 ANQGSEA. The CDR3 nucleotides are TGCAGCGTCGGGACAGGTTCCTACGAGCAGTACTTC. Its translation: CSVGTGSYEQYF.

V is TRBV11-2 and J is TRBJ2-3; D gene ambiguous. Germline V CDR1 and CDR2: SGHAT, FQNNGV. The CDR3 consists of 14 residues. The V end was cut by 5 bases, the J end by 1 base, with 10 bases between. The CDR3 here is CASSPGRRTDTQYF. The CDR3 DNA reads TGTGCCAGCAGCCCCGGACGTCGCACAGATACGCAGTATTTT.

The rearrangement joins TRBV20-1 to TRBJ1-5, with 7 bases identical to TRBD1. The germline CDR1 and CDR2 sequences are DFQATT and SNEGSKA (reference sequence). CDR3 length: 15 residues. The V and J ends lost 0 bases and 5 bases, in that order; junction bases with no gene match: 7. The CDR3 region is CSAREGGGYHQPQHF. CDR3 sequence (DNA): TGCAGTGCTAGAGAGGGAGGGGGCTACCATCAGCCCCAGCATTTT.

The chain's CDR3 is CASVWYTDTQYF. The CDR3 DNA follows: TGTGCCAGCGTCTGGTATACAGATACGCAGTATTTT. V gene TRBV7-9 combines with J gene TRBJ2-3; D is ambiguous. Trimming cost V 8 bases and J 3 bases, with 9 bases left between them. Per the germline V gene, CDR1 is SEHNR and CDR2 is FQNEAQ (reference sequence). The CDR3 consists of 12 residues.

The chain has TRBV24-1 and TRBJ1-2, with TRBD1 matching over 7 bases. Germline CDR1 KGHDR, CDR2 SFDVKD. V gave up 4 bases and J gave up 6 bases; unmatched junction bases: 13. The CDR3 runs to 16 residues. In nucleotides, the CDR3 is TGTGCCACCAGTGACCCTGCGATCAGGGGGAGGGATGGCTACACCTTC. Translated, it gives CATSDPAIRGRDGYTF.

The rearrangement joins TRBV5-1 to TRBJ2-3; the D is unclear. The germline gives CDR1 SGHRS, CDR2 YFSETQ. With 0 bases removed from V and 2 bases from J, the gap between germline ends came to 7 bases. The CDR3 consists of 14 residues. CDR3 bases: TGCGCCAGCAGCTTGGAGACCCCCACAGATACGCAGTATTTT. Translating it yields CASSLETPTDTQYF.

This clonotype turned up a few times. This sequence joins TRBV12-3 or TRBV12-4 and TRBJ2-2; a weak D match, TRBD1 (6 bases). CDR3 length equals 15 residues. The V end was cut by 6 bases, the J end by 4 bases, with 15 bases between. For the CDR3, the DNA is TGTGCCAGCAGCCGCCCCGGGACATTCACCGGGGAGCTGTTTTTT. This translates into CASSRPGTFTGELFF.

This clonotype was seen a few times. This chain connects TRBV11-2 to TRBJ2-1, with a tentative D call TRBD2 (6 bases). This CDR3 region has 16 residues. Germline CDR1 and CDR2: SGHAT and FQNNGV. Trimming shortened V by 5 bases and J by 0 bases, and 14 bases separated the two germline ends. CDR3 residues: CASSATLGSSYNEQFF. The CDR3 bases are TGTGCCAGCAGCGCCACCCTCGGGAGCTCCTACAATGAGCAGTTCTTC.

The V gene is TRBV11-2, the J gene TRBJ2-7; D gene ambiguous. V was cut by 3 bases and J by 3 bases, with 3 bases left in between. The CDR3 has 11 residues. Germline V gene lookup returns CDR1 SGHAT and CDR2 FQNNGV. DNA of the CDR3: TGTGCCAGCAGCTTTCGCTACGAGCAGTACTTC. This translates into CASSFRYEQYF.

J is TRBJ2-3 and V is TRBV20-1; 7 nucleotides align to TRBD2. Germline lookup yields CDR1 DFQATT and CDR2 SNEGSKA (reference sequence). V lost 0 bases to trimming and J lost 8 bases; unmatched junction nucleotides: 20. This CDR3 is built from 18 residues. The CDR3 DNA follows: TGCAGTGCTAGAGATTTGGGAAGCGGGAAGGGGATTTTTGCTACGCAGTATTTT. It codes for CSARDLGSGKGIFATQYF.

This clonotype was seen a few times. This rearrangement joins TRBV16 to TRBJ2-2, with TRBD1 identical over 8 bases. This CDR3 has 17 amino acids. With V trimmed by 1 base and J by 1 base, 5 bases remained unmatched. The germline CDR1 and CDR2 sequences are KGHSY and FQNENV. CDR3 nucleotides: TGTGCCAGCAGCCAATGGCTGGGGACAGGGAACACCGGGGAGCTGTTTTTT. Translating gives CASSQWLGTGNTGELFF.

The V gene is TRBV30, the J gene TRBJ2-7, with a tentative D call TRBD2 (6 bases). The CDR3 spans 12 residues. CDR1 is GTSNPN, CDR2 SVGIG, per germline (reference sequence). Trimming left V 2 bases short and J 5 bases short, with 10 bases between. The CDR3 nucleotides are TGTGCCTGGAGTCCCGGGAGAGACGAGCAGTACTTC. It yields the protein CAWSPGRDEQYF.

The rearrangement uses TRBV25-1 and TRBJ1-6; TRBD1 matches at 8 bases. V gave up 2 bases and J gave up 7 bases; unmatched junction bases: 4. Germline lookup yields CDR1 MGHDK and CDR2 SYGVNS. The CDR3 runs to 15 residues. CDR3 residues: CASSEDRGLNSPLHF. The DNA of the CDR3 is TGTGCCAGCAGTGAAGACAGGGGTTTGAATTCACCCCTCCACTTT.

The chain carries TRBV20-1 and TRBJ2-3; TRBD2 aligns across 8 bases. V gave up 5 bases and J gave up 6 bases; unmatched junction bases: 7. CDR1 and CDR2 (germline): DFQATT, SNEGSKA (reference sequence). The CDR3 sequence is 13 residues long. CDR3 bases: TGCAGTGCTTATAAAGCGGGAGTCGATACGCAGTATTTT. Translation: CSAYKAGVDTQYF.